A selection of T cell receptor beta chains follows, all from one sample in a study of response to subunit inactivated influenza vaccine. TCRdb reanalysed the RT-PCR reads using MiXCR and keeps one entry per CDR3 protein. The data show a few hundred thousand distinct CDR3 sequences, around 11% seen once. These data were likewise used in another study, on T cells expressing NK-cell markers.

Sequenced material: PBMCs from blood, taken on the day of vaccination. The receptors were gathered from a man aged 45-65 years who received an inactivated influenza vaccine. Both conserved end residues are part of each CDR3. Each record gives: V gene, J gene, clone size, D gene, CDR3 protein, CDR3 DNA. D genes are given only for firm matches. Clone size is shown for a subset of rows, as once, few, many or a class of expanded clone.

TRBV20-1	TRBJ1-5	many	.	CSAREYNQPQHF	TGCAGTGCTAGAGAATATAATCAGCCCCAGCATTTT
TRBV5-6	TRBJ1-5	few	.	CASTMGVDSNQPQHF	TGTGCCAGCACCATGGGGGTGGACAGCAATCAGCCCCAGCATTTT
TRBV9	TRBJ2-1	few	TRBD2	CASSSLGGTSHHEQFF	TGTGCCAGCAGCTCCTTGGGGGGGACTAGCCACCATGAGCAGTTCTTC
TRBV20-1	TRBJ1-1	few	TRBD1	CSAPQTGRAFF	TGCAGTGCTCCCCAGACAGGGAGAGCTTTCTTT
TRBV5-1	TRBJ2-1	many	.	CASSFTGPSNEQFF	TGCGCCAGCAGCTTCACGGGCCCCTCCAATGAGCAGTTCTTC
TRBV20-1	TRBJ2-1	few	.	CSAIKTGYHRNEQFF	TGCAGTGCTATCAAAACAGGGTATCATCGGAATGAGCAGTTCTTC
TRBV5-6	TRBJ2-3	few	TRBD2	CASSLTGGAPTDTQYF	TGTGCCAGCAGCTTGACGGGGGGGGCTCCCACAGATACGCAGTATTTT
TRBV10-3	TRBJ1-4	few	.	CAISEGGAVEKLFF	TGTGCCATCAGTGAGGGGGGCGCAGTTGAAAAACTGTTTTTT
TRBV7-3	TRBJ2-1	few	.	CASSLNPLAHTLEQFF	TGTGCCAGCAGCTTAAACCCCCTTGCGCACACACTTGAGCAGTTCTTC
TRBV12-3/TRBV12-4	TRBJ2-1	few	TRBD2	CASSFRPGTSGGNEQFF	TGTGCCAGCAGTTTCCGTCCCGGGACTAGCGGGGGCAATGAGCAGTTCTTC
TRBV19	TRBJ2-1	.	TRBD1	CATSLRGLYNEQFF	TGTGCCACTTCCCTCAGGGGGCTATACAATGAGCAGTTCTTC
TRBV25-1	TRBJ2-5	many	.	CASSPGTGWETQYF	TGTGCCAGCAGCCCCGGGACCGGCTGGGAGACCCAGTACTTC
TRBV7-2	TRBJ1-3	.	.	CASSLDGGSGNTIYF	TGTGCCAGCAGCTTAGATGGGGGGTCCGGAAACACCATATATTTT
TRBV6-5	TRBJ2-1	few	TRBD2	CASSYASGLDLKQFF	TGTGCCAGCAGTTACGCTAGCGGACTAGACCTGAAGCAGTTCTTC
TRBV28	TRBJ2-7	few	TRBD2	CASSPSGRVYEQYF	TGTGCCAGCAGTCCTAGCGGGAGAGTATACGAGCAGTACTTC
TRBV19	TRBJ2-7	.	.	CASSRANEQYF	TGTGCCAGTAGTCGGGCTAACGAGCAGTACTTC
TRBV6-2/TRBV6-3	TRBJ2-3	few	TRBD2	CASSWREGPDTQYF	TGTGCCAGCAGTTGGCGGGAGGGCCCAGATACGCAGTATTTT
TRBV3-1	TRBJ2-5	few	TRBD2	CASSQWGSGRKETQYF	TGTGCCAGCAGCCAGTGGGGGAGCGGGAGAAAAGAGACCCAGTACTTC
TRBV9	TRBJ2-2	few	.	CASNPEPRNTGELFF	TGTGCCAGCAACCCGGAACCACGGAACACCGGGGAGCTGTTTTTT
TRBV7-6	TRBJ1-2	.	.	CASSLGTDTNYGYTF	TGTGCCAGCAGCTTAGGGACAGACACTAACTATGGCTACACCTTC
TRBV20-1	TRBJ1-5	few	.	CSATRSNQPQHF	TGCAGTGCTACTCGGAGCAATCAGCCCCAGCATTTT
TRBV9	TRBJ2-1	few	TRBD2	CASSVGLAGGGEQFF	TGTGCCAGCAGCGTAGGACTAGCGGGAGGGGGTGAGCAGTTCTTC